This T cell receptor beta chain was documented in a study of blood T cell repertoires in COVID-19. The CDR3 is 13 amino acids. From germline, CDR1 is SGHKS and CDR2 YYEKEE (reference sequence). V dropped 6 bases and J dropped 4 bases, with 14 bases sitting between them. Source study methods: Cell counts per sample came from amplifying reference gene primers. The table came from immunoSEQ multiplex PCR; TCRdb's copy has only in-frame clones and leaves some out. V, J and clone size reflect that table, while D and trimming were determined from the DNA. The sample gives over 100,000 clones, about 80% of which show up once; approximately 7% is in the top ten.

The gene calls are TRBV5-5 and TRBJ2-7, with D possibly being TRBD2 (5 bases). Sequencing used peripheral blood. This receptor was identified in a woman aged 45-60 years with acute or convalescent COVID-19. The chain's CDR3 is CASNSLSGYEQYF. The CDR3 DNA reads TGTGCCAGCAATTCTTTATCGGGATACGAGCAGTACTTC.